This note documents a single T cell receptor beta chain sequence. Trimming took 6 bases from V and 6 from J; bases not matched to a gene: 9. There are 15 residues in the CDR3. Germline CDR1 ENHRY, CDR2 SYGVKD. This specimen belongs to a study of blood T cell repertoires in COVID-19. Study summary: COVID-19 samples from acute and convalescent phases originated in the United States, Italy and Spain. The analysed material was cDNA or gDNA that came from T cells, B-cell-depleted T cells, or PBMCs.

As processed by the authors: Using reference gene primer amplification, nucleated cell counts were estimated. Assay: immunoSEQ multiplex PCR; the TCRdb copy retains only in-frame clones and omits some. The DNA was the basis for D and trimming; V, J and clone size are from that table. The repertoire holds fewer than 350,000 clones, with roughly 86% as singletons. The source material was peripheral blood. This clonotype was obtained from a woman aged 25-40 years who had recovered from COVID-19. The chain is built from TRBV10-3 and TRBJ2-2; 8 bases agree with TRBD1. The CDR3 protein is CAIRPPGQDAGELFF. The DNA of the CDR3 is TGTGCCATCAGACCTCCGGGACAGGATGCCGGGGAGCTGTTTTTT.